Listed here is a single T cell receptor beta chain. Clones were sequenced by immunoSEQ multiplex PCR, and TCRdb holds only the in-frame ones, with some missing. The sample contains under 2.5 million clones, around 90% of which appear only once. The sample is drawn from a study of shared clonotypes between healthy human individuals. Study as a whole: The plates for each donor numbered three CD4 naive, three CD4 memory, two CD8 naive and one CD8 memory.

The CDR3 extends over 19 amino acids. Germline CDR1 reads SGHRS; CDR2 reads YFSETQ. J was trimmed by 0 bases and V by 4 bases; bases with no gene match: 11. The sequencing sample was made of naive CD4+ T cells from PBMCs. Subset denoted: CD45RA+ positively selected. The sequence derives from a man between 18 and 35 years old in good health. Some clones in this sample may be carry-over from other donors' samples. The gene calls are TRBV5-1 and TRBJ1-3; 12 positions agree with TRBD1. The CDR3 reads CASSKPGQGAPRSGNTIYF. Written as DNA, the CDR3 is TGCGCCAGCAGCAAGCCGGGACAGGGGGCCCCCCGCTCTGGAAACACCATATATTTT. Supplemented by reference TRBV5-1 and TRBJ1-3, the full variable domain reads KAGVTQTPRYLIKTRGQQVTLSCSPISGHRSVSWYQQTPGQGLQFLFEYFSETQRNKGNFPGRFSGRQFSNSRSEMNVSTLELGDSALYLCASSKPGQGAPRSGNTIYFGEGSWLTVV.